These T cell receptor beta chains were read from a single sample in a study of neurological immune-mediated disorders. MiXCR, run by TCRdb on the 5' RACE reads, gives a single entry per CDR3 protein. The data show 50,000 to 55,000 distinct CDR3 sequences, about 9.3% seen once. The specimen was PBMCs. These receptors all stem from a man between 65 and 85 years old with HTLV-1-associated myelopathy (HAM/TSP). CDR3s include the opening cysteine and the closing phenylalanine or tryptophan. Each record gives: CDR3 protein, CDR3 DNA, J gene, V gene, clone size, D gene. The D gene is left open where the match is weak. Rows give clone size only sometimes, using once, few, many, or a class for an expanded clone.

CAISEGLPVTGLFNEQFF | TGTGCCATCAGTGAGGGATTGCCCGTGACAGGGCTTTTCAATGAGCAGTTCTTC | TRBJ2-1 | TRBV10-3 | many | TRBD1
CASSLQRAINNEQFF | TGTGCCAGCAGCCTCCAGAGGGCTATAAACAATGAGCAGTTCTTC | TRBJ2-1 | TRBV7-2 | medium-sized | -
CASSLLGTNIGELFF | TGTGCCAGCAGTTTGTTGGGGACGAACATCGGGGAGCTGTTTTTT | TRBJ2-2 | TRBV28 | - | -
CSANLGGWGLDTEAFF | TGCAGTGCTAACTTAGGGGGCTGGGGTTTGGACACTGAAGCTTTCTTT | TRBJ1-1 | TRBV20-1 | many | TRBD1
CASSLPGTQGPTQYF | TGTGCCAGCAGCTTGCCCGGGACCCAAGGCCCGACCCAGTACTTC | TRBJ2-5 | TRBV5-6 | many | -
CASSLGGAGTEAFF | TGTGCCAGCAGCTTAGGAGGGGCCGGTACTGAAGCTTTCTTT | TRBJ1-1 | TRBV7-9 | many | -
CSALDRAGEKLFF | TGCAGTGCTCTAGACAGGGCGGGTGAAAAACTGTTTTTT | TRBJ1-4 | TRBV20-1 | many | TRBD1
CASSYSHEAPYF | TGTGCCAGCAGTTACTCTCATGAAGCGCCGTACTTC | TRBJ2-7 | TRBV6-6 | many | -
CAIRDNSGSGEQFF | TGTGCCATCCGAGACAATAGCGGGAGTGGGGAGCAGTTCTTC | TRBJ2-1 | TRBV10-3 | many | TRBD2
CASSYGAGVFFF | TGTGCCAGCAGTTACGGTGCAGGGGTTTTTTTCTTC | TRBJ2-1 | TRBV6-2/TRBV6-3 | many | -
CASSEIPGRSGNTIYF | TGCGCCAGCAGTGAGATCCCCGGGCGCTCTGGAAACACCATATATTTT | TRBJ1-3 | TRBV10-2 | many | -
CSATVPPHEQFF | TGCAGTGCTACAGTCCCCCCCCATGAGCAGTTCTTC | TRBJ2-1 | TRBV20-1 | many | -
CASSKPLGSGSGPQHF | TGTGCCAGCAGTAAGCCCCTAGGATCCGGCTCAGGGCCCCAGCATTTT | TRBJ1-5 | TRBV12-3/TRBV12-4 | many | -
CASSLEGKNEQFF | TGTGCCAGCAGCTTAGAAGGGAAGAATGAGCAGTTCTTC | TRBJ2-1 | TRBV11-3 | - | -
CSVIERAPTDTQYF | TGCAGTGTTATTGAGCGGGCTCCCACAGATACGCAGTATTTT | TRBJ2-3 | TRBV20-1 | many | -
CASRSSGTLETQYF | TGTGCCAGCAGGTCATCCGGGACTTTGGAGACCCAGTACTTC | TRBJ2-5 | TRBV7-9 | few | -
CASSSLAGGVGEQFF | TGTGCCAGCAGCTCCTTAGCGGGGGGGGTCGGTGAGCAGTTCTTC | TRBJ2-1 | TRBV5-6 | many | TRBD2
CASSLLSGVPTDTQYF | TGTGCCAGCAGCTTGTTAAGCGGGGTCCCCACAGATACGCAGTATTTT | TRBJ2-3 | TRBV7-2 | many | TRBD2
CASSQGIGLAPFYEQYF | TGTGCCAGCAGCCAAGGCATTGGACTAGCTCCCTTCTACGAGCAGTACTTC | TRBJ2-7 | TRBV3-1 | many | TRBD2